Following are 26 T cell receptor beta chains from one sample sequenced in a study of cytomegalovirus exposure and HLA in healthy donors (dated 2017 in TCRdb). The method behind the library was the immunoSEQ multiplex PCR assay. The multiplex PCR relied on a mix of 60 forward primers for TCR Vbeta segments and 13 reverse primers for TCR Jbeta segments. Imported from immuneACCESS, the table was reduced by TCRdb to in-frame sequences with V and J called. These copies leave out some clones; in studies compared against another copy, an unresolved V gene accounts for under half, and the cause of the remainder is not known. This sample's clone table shows 200,000 or so clones. The ten most abundant clones make up almost 0.75% of the sample. Sequenced input: PBMCs. These receptors were collected from a boy between 10 and 17 years old in good health and CMV-seronegative.

This chain connects TRBV9 to TRBJ2-3; 11 bases match TRBD2. The CDR3 is 15 amino acids. The junction had 1 base not matched to a gene; V was cut back by 0 bases and J by 4 bases. Germline V gene lookup returns CDR1 SGDLS and CDR2 YYNGEE. CDR3 sequence (DNA): TGTGCCAGCAGCGTAGGACTAGCGGGACCAGATACGCAGTATTTT. As protein: CASSVGLAGPDTQYF.

This chain uses TRBV6-6 with TRBJ2-3; no clear D gene. The V gene lost 4 bases and the J gene lost 0 bases, with 14 bases spanning the gap. The CDR3 consists of 16 residues. Germline V gene sequence: CDR1 MNHNY, CDR2 SVGAGI (reference sequence). The CDR3 loop is CASSSLLTDSTDTQYF. The CDR3 DNA is TGTGCCAGCAGTTCCCTCCTAACAGACAGCACAGATACGCAGTATTTT.

The rearrangement links TRBV7-6 to TRBJ1-1; 7 bases agree with TRBD1. The germline CDR1 and CDR2 sequences are SGHVS and FNYEAQ. Germline trimming cut 4 bases from V and 6 bases from J; bases unmatched to any gene: 8. The CDR3 extends over 14 amino acids. CDR3 protein: CASSSDRAGAEAFF. DNA for the CDR3: TGTGCCAGCAGCTCCGACAGGGCCGGGGCTGAAGCTTTCTTT.

The chain recombines TRBV7-2 with TRBJ1-4; 9 nucleotides line up with TRBD1. The trim removed 4 bases at V and 7 bases at J, leaving 10 bases unmatched. The CDR3 runs to 16 residues. Germline V gene data show CDR1 as SGHTA and CDR2 as FQGNSA. CDR3 in amino acids: CASSYVGDREGEKLFF. CDR3 DNA: TGTGCCAGCAGCTACGTGGGGGACAGGGAAGGTGAAAAACTGTTTTTT.

About this clone: Different DNA sequences within this sample yield the same CDR3. This chain links TRBV9 with TRBJ2-3; D gene uncertain. Germline CDR1 and CDR2: SGDLS and YYNGEE. Trimming cost V 2 bases and J 0 bases, with 4 bases left between them. The CDR3 runs 13 residues. This chain's CDR3 is CASSVTSTDTQYF. CDR3 DNA: TGTGCCAGCAGCGTTACTAGCACAGATACGCAGTATTTT.

The chain has TRBV6-1 and TRBJ2-7; 9 bases line up with TRBD1. The trim removed 4 bases at V and 1 base at J, leaving 11 bases unmatched. The CDR3 covers 17 residues. Germline V lookup: CDR1 MNHNS, CDR2 SASEGT. CDR3 DNA: TGTGCCAGCAGTGCCGGACTAGGACAGGGGTTATCCTACGAGCAGTACTTC. It yields the protein CASSAGLGQGLSYEQYF.

V is TRBV19 and J is TRBJ1-2, with 8 positions matching TRBD1. Germline CDR1 is LNHDA and CDR2 is SQIVND (reference sequence). Trimming removed 5 bases from V and 6 bases from J; junction bases left unmatched: 8. This CDR3 spans 14 amino acids. In DNA, the CDR3 is TGTGCCAGTAGTCCAGGGGGCTCAGGTAATGGCTACACCTTC. It is translated as CASSPGGSGNGYTF. Based on the CDR3 plus reference TRBV19 and TRBJ1-2, the full variable domain is DGGITQSPKYLFRKEGQNVTLSCEQNLNHDAMYWYRQDPGQGLRLIYYSQIVNDFQKGDIAEGYSVSREKKESFPLTVTSAQKNPTAFYLCASSPGGSGNGYTFGSGTRLTVV.

V and J are TRBV15 and TRBJ2-5; 7 bases line up with TRBD1. This CDR3 comprises 17 residues. CDR1 is LNHNV, CDR2 YYDKDF, per germline (reference sequence). Germline trimming cut 6 bases from V and 1 base from J; bases unmatched to any gene: 14. This CDR3 is CATSSMSGGAVQETQYF. As DNA, the CDR3 is TGTGCCACCAGTAGTATGTCAGGGGGTGCGGTCCAAGAGACCCAGTACTTC.

To note about this clone: Other nucleotide sequences from this sample produce the same CDR3. The chain combines TRBV15 with TRBJ1-2, with D possibly matching TRBD1 (6 bases). CDR1 LNHNV and CDR2 YYDKDF come from the germline V gene (reference sequence). V dropped 0 bases and J dropped 8 bases, with 7 bases sitting between them. The CDR3 consists of 12 residues. The CDR3 nucleotides are TGTGCCACCAGCAGAGACAGGGGCGGCTACACCTTC. This sequence encodes CATSRDRGGYTF.

This chain joins TRBV7-2 and TRBJ1-1; D may be TRBD1 (6 bases). In germline, CDR1 is SGHTA, CDR2 FQGNSA. This CDR3 region has 12 residues. V was pared by 1 base and J by 11 bases, with 11 bases between. The CDR3 sequence is CASSLGVRGAFF. The CDR3 DNA is TGTGCCAGCAGCTTAGGGGTCAGGGGCGCTTTCTTT.

This CDR3 is CASSQGLSYEQYF. The CDR3 nucleotides are TGCGCCAGCAGCCAAGGACTCTCCTACGAGCAGTACTTC. V is TRBV4-1 and J is TRBJ2-7; D uncertain. The CDR3 consists of 13 residues. The germline CDR1 and CDR2 sequences are MGHRA and YSYEKL. V was cut by 1 base and J by 0 bases, with 4 bases left in between.

CDR3 in amino acids: CASSLRGTEAFF. The CDR3 DNA reads TGTGCCAGCAGCTTGCGGGGCACTGAAGCTTTCTTT. The rearrangement links TRBV5-4 to TRBJ1-1; D not certain. The germline V and J ends were trimmed by 1 base and 4 bases, with 5 bases remaining between them. This CDR3 has 12 residues. Germline assignment: CDR1 SGHNT and CDR2 YYREEE (reference sequence).

The V gene is TRBV11-2, the J gene TRBJ2-5; D possibly corresponds to TRBD2 (7 bases). The end of the DNA aligns better with TRBJ2-7, so the J call may be wrong. CDR1 and CDR2 (germline): SGHAT, FQNNGV. The CDR3 is made up of 15 amino acids. The CDR3 protein is CASSLDPGGAYEQYF. In DNA form, the CDR3 reads TGTGCCAGCAGCTTAGATCCGGGGGGCGCCTACGAGCAGTACTTC.

The chain combines TRBV5-1 with TRBJ1-2; 8 bases map to TRBD1. From germline, CDR1 is SGHRS and CDR2 YFSETQ. Trimming took 4 bases from V and 1 from J; bases not matched to a gene: 6. This CDR3 has 15 residues. CDR3 residues: CASSVTGGVNYGYTF. CDR3 bases: TGCGCCAGCAGCGTTACAGGGGGGGTTAACTATGGCTACACCTTC.

The chain has TRBV9 and TRBJ2-7; D is perhaps TRBD2 (5 bases). The CDR3 loop spans 13 amino acids. CDR1 is SGDLS, CDR2 YYNGEE, per germline. The V and J ends lost 3 bases and 6 bases respectively, with 13 bases between them. CDR3 residues: CASSARTQSEQYF. CDR3 DNA sequence: TGTGCCAGCAGCGCCAGGACTCAGAGCGAGCAGTACTTC.

DNA for the CDR3: TGTGCCTGGAGCCGGGGGGTGAGCTACGAGCAGTACTTC. Translation gives CAWSRGVSYEQYF. The chain is built from TRBV30 and TRBJ2-7; TRBD2 aligns across 7 bases. The CDR3 has 13 amino acids. The germline gives CDR1 GTSNPN, CDR2 SVGIG (reference sequence). V lost 3 bases to trimming and J lost 3 bases; unmatched junction nucleotides: 5.

The CDR3 loop is CASSLDRQGLNQPQHF. The CDR3 nucleotides read TGTGCCAGCAGCTTAGATCGGCAGGGCCTCAATCAGCCCCAGCATTTT. The rearrangement joins TRBV11-3 to TRBJ1-5, with a weak D call TRBD1 (5 bases). V was clipped by 0 bases and J by 3 bases, with 12 bases between them. The CDR3 consists of 16 residues. In germline, CDR1 is SGHNT, CDR2 YENEEA.

The J gene is TRBJ1-1, the V gene TRBV6-6; 9 positions agree with TRBD1. From germline, CDR1 is MNHNY and CDR2 SVGAGI (reference sequence). Trimming removed 6 bases from V and 5 bases from J; junction bases left unmatched: 10. This CDR3 has 15 residues. CDR3 protein: CASSLGTGSGTEAFF. Written as DNA, the CDR3 is TGTGCCAGCAGCCTTGGGACAGGGAGTGGAACTGAAGCTTTCTTT.

This rearrangement joins TRBV20-1 to TRBJ2-5; D call uncertain. V was clipped by 6 bases and J by 4 bases, with 9 bases between them. Germline CDR1 and CDR2: DFQATT and SNEGSKA (reference sequence). There are 11 residues in the CDR3. CDR3 nucleotides: TGCAGTGCGCCCGCTATAGAGACCCAGTACTTC. Translation: CSAPAIETQYF.

The V call is TRBV28, the J call TRBJ2-7; the D is unclear. CDR1 MDHEN and CDR2 SYDVKM come from the germline V gene. This CDR3 has 15 amino acids. V gave up 3 bases and J gave up 2 bases, with 14 bases separating them. The CDR3 protein is CASSFLVTETYEQYF. The CDR3, as DNA: TGTGCCAGCAGTTTTCTTGTGACTGAAACCTACGAGCAGTACTTC.

The chain combines TRBV7-3 with TRBJ2-2, with D possibly being TRBD2 (6 bases). This CDR3 comprises 17 residues. Trimming removed 4 bases at V and 3 bases at J, with 18 bases between. Looked up from germline, CDR1 is SGHTA and CDR2 is FQGTGA. The CDR3 protein is CASSSILGEDYTGELFF. Here the CDR3 DNA reads TGTGCCAGCAGCTCCATCTTAGGGGAGGATTACACCGGGGAGCTGTTTTTT. The entire variable domain, with the rest obtained from reference TRBV7-3 and TRBJ2-2, is as follows: GAGVSQTPSNKVTEKGKYVELRCDPISGHTALYWYRQSLGQGPEFLIYFQGTGAADDSGLPNDRFFAVRPEGSVSTLKIQRTERGDSAVYLCASSSILGEDYTGELFFGEGSRLTVL.

This chain uses TRBV10-3 with TRBJ1-4, with 10 bases lining up with TRBD1. The V gene's germline CDR1 is ENHRY and CDR2 SYGVKD. This CDR3 region has 16 residues. Losses at the gene ends were 3 bases for V and 5 bases for J; bases not matched to a gene: 6. The CDR3 DNA reads TGTGCCATCAGTGACCTGTGGACAGGGGGAAATGAAAAACTGTTTTTT. Its protein is CAISDLWTGGNEKLFF.

This sequence joins TRBV4-2 and TRBJ1-2, with 8 bases that match TRBD1. The J segment lost 3 bases and the V segment lost 4 bases, leaving 10 bases of the junction unmatched. The V gene's germline CDR1 is LGHNA and CDR2 YNFKEQ. CDR3 size: 16 residues. As DNA, the CDR3 is TGTGCCAGCAGCCTCGCAATGGACAGGGTTGACTATGGCTACACCTTC. Encoded protein: CASSLAMDRVDYGYTF.

This chain joins TRBV7-9 and TRBJ1-1; tentatively, D is TRBD1 (5 bases). Per the germline V gene, CDR1 is SEHNR and CDR2 is FQNEAQ (reference sequence). This CDR3 contains 16 residues. Trimming took off 5 bases at V and 3 bases at J, with 19 bases between the two ends. CDR3 protein: CASSGGRGPDDTEAFF. CDR3 coding DNA: TGTGCCAGCAGCGGGGGGAGGGGCCCTGACGACACTGAAGCTTTCTTT.

The chain recombines TRBV30 with TRBJ2-7; D perhaps matches TRBD1 (6 bases). Germline CDR1 is GTSNPN and CDR2 is SVGIG (reference sequence). Trimming took off 0 bases at V and 3 bases at J, with 12 bases between the two ends. The CDR3 extends over 14 amino acids. The CDR3 nucleotides are TGTGCCTGGAGTGTACAGGCAGGGGTCTACGAGCAGTACTTC. It is translated as CAWSVQAGVYEQYF.

The chain is built from TRBV6-6 and TRBJ1-1, with D possibly matching TRBD1 (5 bases). Looked up from germline, CDR1 is MNHNY and CDR2 is SVGAGI (reference sequence). The CDR3 contains 14 residues. V lost 5 bases to trimming and J lost 3 bases, with 13 bases between them. CDR3 nucleotides: TGTGCCAGCAGTCGTTGGGGCGACGACACTGAAGCTTTCTTT. Its protein is CASSRWGDDTEAFF.